The entry that follows covers one T cell receptor (beta chain) sequence. Per the germline V gene, CDR1 is MNHEY and CDR2 is SVGEGT. V was shortened by 4 bases and J by 2 bases, with 13 bases between the two germline ends. This CDR3 contains 15 residues. These data are taken from a study of blood T cell repertoires in COVID-19. Looking at the study overall: Both acute and convalescent COVID-19 samples were obtained from the United States, Italy and Spain. Nucleic acid was either cDNA or gDNA, and it came from T cells, B-cell-depleted T cells, or PBMCs.

Methods used by the authors: Reference gene primer amplification in the assay estimated nucleated cell counts. Clones were sequenced by immunoSEQ multiplex PCR, and TCRdb holds only the in-frame ones, with some missing. The V and J calls and clone size were taken over from that table, and D and trimming were inferred from the DNA. The profile shows about 90,000 clones, approximately 92% of them singletons. The source material was peripheral blood. The TCR was taken from a woman aged 60-75 years with active COVID-19. J is TRBJ2-3 and V is TRBV6-2 or TRBV6-3, with a tentative D call TRBD2 (5 bases). Here the CDR3 DNA reads TGTGCCAGCAGTTCCCGGACTGAGAACACAGATACGCAGTATTTT. This sequence encodes CASSSRTENTDTQYF.